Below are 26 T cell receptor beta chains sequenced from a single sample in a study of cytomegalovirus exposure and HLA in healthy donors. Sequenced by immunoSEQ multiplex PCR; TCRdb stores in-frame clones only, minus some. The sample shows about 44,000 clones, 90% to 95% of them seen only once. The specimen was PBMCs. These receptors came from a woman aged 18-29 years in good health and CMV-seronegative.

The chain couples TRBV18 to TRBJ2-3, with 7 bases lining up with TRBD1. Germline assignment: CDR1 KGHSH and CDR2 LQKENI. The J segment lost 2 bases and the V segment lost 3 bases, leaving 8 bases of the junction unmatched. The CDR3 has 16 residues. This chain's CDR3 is CASSPDRERNTDTQYF. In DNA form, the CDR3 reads TGTGCCAGCTCACCCGACAGGGAGCGGAACACAGATACGCAGTATTTT.

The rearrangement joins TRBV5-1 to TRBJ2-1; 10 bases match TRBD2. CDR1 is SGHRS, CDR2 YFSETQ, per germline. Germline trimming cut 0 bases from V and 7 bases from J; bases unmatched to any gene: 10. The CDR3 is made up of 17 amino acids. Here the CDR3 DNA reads TGCGCCAGCAGCTTGGGGGACCCTAGCGGGAGAAAGAATGAGCAGTTCTTC. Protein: CASSLGDPSGRKNEQFF.

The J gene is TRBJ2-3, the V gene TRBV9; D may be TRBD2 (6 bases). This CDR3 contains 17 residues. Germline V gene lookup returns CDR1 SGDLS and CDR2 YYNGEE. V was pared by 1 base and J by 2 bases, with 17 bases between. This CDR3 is CASSVLGGTYLTDTQYF. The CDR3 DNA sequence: TGTGCCAGCAGCGTACTTGGGGGGACGTACCTCACAGATACGCAGTATTTT.

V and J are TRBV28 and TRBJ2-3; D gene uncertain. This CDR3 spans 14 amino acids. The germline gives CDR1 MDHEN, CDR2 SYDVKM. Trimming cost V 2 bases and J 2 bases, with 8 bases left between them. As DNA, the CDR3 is TGTGCCAGCAGTTTAGGTGGAGTCACAGATACGCAGTATTTT. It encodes CASSLGGVTDTQYF.

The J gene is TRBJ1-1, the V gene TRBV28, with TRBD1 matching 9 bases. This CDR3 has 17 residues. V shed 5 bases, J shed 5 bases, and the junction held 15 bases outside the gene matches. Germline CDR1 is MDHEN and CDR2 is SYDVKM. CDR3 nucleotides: TGTGCCAGCAGTCTCAAACCTCTACAGGGGGCGGATACTGAAGCTTTCTTT. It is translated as CASSLKPLQGADTEAFF.

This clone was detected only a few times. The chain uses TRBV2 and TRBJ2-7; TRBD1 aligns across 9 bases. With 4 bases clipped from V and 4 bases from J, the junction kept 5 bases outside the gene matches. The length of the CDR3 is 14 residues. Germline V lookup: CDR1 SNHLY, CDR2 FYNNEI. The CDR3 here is CASSADRGEYEQYF. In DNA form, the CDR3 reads TGTGCCAGCAGTGCTGACAGGGGGGAGTACGAGCAGTACTTC. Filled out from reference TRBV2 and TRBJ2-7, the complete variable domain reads EPEVTQTPSHQVTQMGQEVILRCVPISNHLYFYWYRQILGQKVEFLVSFYNNEISEKSEIFDDQFSVERPDGSNFTLKIRSTKLEDSAMYFCASSADRGEYEQYFGPGTRLTVT.

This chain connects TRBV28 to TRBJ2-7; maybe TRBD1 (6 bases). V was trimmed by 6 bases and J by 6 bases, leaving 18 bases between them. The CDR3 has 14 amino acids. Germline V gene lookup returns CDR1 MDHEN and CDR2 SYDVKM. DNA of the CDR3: TGTGCCAGCAGCCCTCACCACACAGGGTCCGAGCAGTACTTC. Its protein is CASSPHHTGSEQYF.

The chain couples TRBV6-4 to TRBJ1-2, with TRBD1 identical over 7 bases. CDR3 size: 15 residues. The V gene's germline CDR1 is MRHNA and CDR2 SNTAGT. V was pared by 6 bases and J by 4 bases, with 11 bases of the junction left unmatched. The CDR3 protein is CASRPPDRPLYGYTF. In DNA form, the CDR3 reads TGTGCCAGCAGACCCCCGGACAGGCCTCTCTATGGCTACACCTTC.

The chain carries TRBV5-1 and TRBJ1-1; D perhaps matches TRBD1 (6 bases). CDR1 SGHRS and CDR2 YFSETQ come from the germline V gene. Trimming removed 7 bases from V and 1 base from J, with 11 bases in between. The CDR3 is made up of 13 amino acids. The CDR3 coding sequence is TGCGCCAGCTATCAGGGGAGGAACACTGAAGCTTTCTTT. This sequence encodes CASYQGRNTEAFF.

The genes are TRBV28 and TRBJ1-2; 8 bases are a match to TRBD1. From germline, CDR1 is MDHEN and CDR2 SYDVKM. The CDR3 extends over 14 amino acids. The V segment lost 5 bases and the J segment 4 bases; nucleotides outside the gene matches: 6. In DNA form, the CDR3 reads TGTGCCAGCAGTCTTGACAGGGGCCGCTATGGCTACACCTTC. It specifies CASSLDRGRYGYTF.

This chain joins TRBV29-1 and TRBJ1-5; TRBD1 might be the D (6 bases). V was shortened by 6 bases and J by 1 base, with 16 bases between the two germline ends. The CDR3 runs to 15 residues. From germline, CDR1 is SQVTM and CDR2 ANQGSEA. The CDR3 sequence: CSVATGTLSNQPQHF. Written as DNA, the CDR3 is TGCAGCGTCGCAACAGGGACCTTAAGCAATCAGCCCCAGCATTTT.

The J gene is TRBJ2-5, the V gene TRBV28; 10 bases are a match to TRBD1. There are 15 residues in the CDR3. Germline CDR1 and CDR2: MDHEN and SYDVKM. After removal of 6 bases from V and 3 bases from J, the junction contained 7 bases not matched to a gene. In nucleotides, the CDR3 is TGTGCCAGCAGCGAAACGGGGACAGGGGAAGAGACCCAGTACTTC. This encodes CASSETGTGEETQYF.

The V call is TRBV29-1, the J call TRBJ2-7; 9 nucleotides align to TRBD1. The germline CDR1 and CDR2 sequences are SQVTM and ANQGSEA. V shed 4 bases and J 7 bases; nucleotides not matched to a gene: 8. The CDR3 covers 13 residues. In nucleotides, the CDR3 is TGCAGCGTTGTGGGACAGGGATATGGGGAGCAGTACTTC. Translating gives CSVVGQGYGEQYF.

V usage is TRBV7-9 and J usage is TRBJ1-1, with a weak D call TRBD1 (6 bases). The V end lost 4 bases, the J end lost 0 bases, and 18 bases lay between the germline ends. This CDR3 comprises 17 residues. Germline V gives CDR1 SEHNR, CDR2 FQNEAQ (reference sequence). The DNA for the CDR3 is TGTGCCAGCAGCTCAGAAGCCCGGACAGTTCTGAACACTGAAGCTTTCTTT. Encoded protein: CASSSEARTVLNTEAFF.

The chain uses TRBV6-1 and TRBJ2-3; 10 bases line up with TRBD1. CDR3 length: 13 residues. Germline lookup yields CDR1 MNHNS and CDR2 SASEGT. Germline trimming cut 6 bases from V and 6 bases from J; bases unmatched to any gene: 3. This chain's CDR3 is CASRGTGVDTQYF. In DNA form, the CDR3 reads TGTGCCAGCAGGGGGACAGGGGTGGATACGCAGTATTTT.

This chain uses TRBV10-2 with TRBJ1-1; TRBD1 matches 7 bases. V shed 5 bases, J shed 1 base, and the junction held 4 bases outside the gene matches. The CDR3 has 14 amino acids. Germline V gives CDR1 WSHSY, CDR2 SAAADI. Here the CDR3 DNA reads TGCGCCAGCAGTACCGGGACAGAGAACACTGAAGCTTTCTTT. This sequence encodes CASSTGTENTEAFF.

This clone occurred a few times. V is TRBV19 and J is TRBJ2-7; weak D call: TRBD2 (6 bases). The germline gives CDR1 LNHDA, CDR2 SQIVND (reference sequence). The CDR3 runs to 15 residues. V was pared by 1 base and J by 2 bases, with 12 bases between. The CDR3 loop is CASSIGGGNAYEQYF. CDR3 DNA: TGTGCCAGTAGTATAGGAGGCGGGAACGCCTACGAGCAGTACTTC.

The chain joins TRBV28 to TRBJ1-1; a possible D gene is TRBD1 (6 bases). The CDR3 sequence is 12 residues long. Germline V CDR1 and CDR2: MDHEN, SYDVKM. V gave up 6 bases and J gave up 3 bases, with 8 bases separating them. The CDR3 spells CASRDRYTEAFF. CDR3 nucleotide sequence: TGTGCCAGCAGGGACAGATACACTGAAGCTTTCTTT.

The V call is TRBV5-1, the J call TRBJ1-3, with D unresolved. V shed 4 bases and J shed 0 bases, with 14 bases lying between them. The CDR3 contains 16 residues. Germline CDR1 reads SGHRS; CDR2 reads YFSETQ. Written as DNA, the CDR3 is TGCGCCAGCAGCGCGGTGGAACTGAGCTCTGGAAACACCATATATTTT. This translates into CASSAVELSSGNTIYF. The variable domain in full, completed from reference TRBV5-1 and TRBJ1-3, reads KAGVTQTPRYLIKTRGQQVTLSCSPISGHRSVSWYQQTPGQGLQFLFEYFSETQRNKGNFPGRFSGRQFSNSRSEMNVSTLELGDSALYLCASSAVELSSGNTIYFGEGSWLTVV.

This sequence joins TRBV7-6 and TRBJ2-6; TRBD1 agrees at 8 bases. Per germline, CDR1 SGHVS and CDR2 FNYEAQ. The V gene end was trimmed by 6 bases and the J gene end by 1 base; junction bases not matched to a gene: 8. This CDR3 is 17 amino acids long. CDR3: CASSLGQGVSGANVLTF. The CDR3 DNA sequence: TGTGCCAGCAGTCTTGGACAGGGAGTGTCTGGGGCCAACGTCCTGACTTTC.

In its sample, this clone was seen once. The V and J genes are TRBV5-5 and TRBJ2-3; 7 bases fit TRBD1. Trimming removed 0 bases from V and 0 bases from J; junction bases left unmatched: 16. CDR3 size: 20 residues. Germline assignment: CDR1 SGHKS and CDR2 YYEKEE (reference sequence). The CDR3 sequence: CASSLAPGQYIMTSTDTQYF. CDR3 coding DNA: TGTGCCAGCAGCTTGGCCCCGGGACAGTACATAATGACTAGCACAGATACGCAGTATTTT.

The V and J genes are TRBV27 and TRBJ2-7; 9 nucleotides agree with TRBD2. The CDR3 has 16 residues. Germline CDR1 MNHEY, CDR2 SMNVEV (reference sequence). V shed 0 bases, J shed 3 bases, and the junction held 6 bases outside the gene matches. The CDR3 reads CASSLSGLAPNYEQYF. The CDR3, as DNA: TGTGCCAGCAGTTTATCCGGACTAGCGCCTAACTACGAGCAGTACTTC.

The CDR3 nucleotides read TGTGCCAGCAGCCGAAGCCATGCTTCGGGCTACACCTTC. This translates into CASSRSHASGYTF. The chain is built from TRBV14 and TRBJ1-2; D uncertain. This CDR3 comprises 13 residues. CDR1 SGHDN and CDR2 FVKESK come from the germline V gene. Trimming shortened V by 4 bases and J by 8 bases, and 14 bases separated the two germline ends.

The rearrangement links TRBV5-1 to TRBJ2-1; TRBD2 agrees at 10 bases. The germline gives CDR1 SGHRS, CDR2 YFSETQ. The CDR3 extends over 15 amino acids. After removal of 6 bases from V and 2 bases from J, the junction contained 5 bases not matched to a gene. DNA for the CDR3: TGCGCCAGCAAAAGCGGGAGGGGGCCCTACAATGAGCAGTTCTTC. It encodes CASKSGRGPYNEQFF.

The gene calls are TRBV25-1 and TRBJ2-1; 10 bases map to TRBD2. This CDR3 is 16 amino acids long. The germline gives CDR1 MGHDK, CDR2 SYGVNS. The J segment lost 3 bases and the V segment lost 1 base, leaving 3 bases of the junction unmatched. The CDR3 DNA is TGTGCCAGCAGTGAATTAACTAGCGGGGTCTACAATGAGCAGTTCTTC. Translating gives CASSELTSGVYNEQFF.

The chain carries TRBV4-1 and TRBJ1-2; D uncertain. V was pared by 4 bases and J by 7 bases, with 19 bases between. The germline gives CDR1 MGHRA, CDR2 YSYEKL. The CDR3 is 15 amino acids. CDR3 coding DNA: TGCGCCAGCAGCCCCGACCCCGGGTCGAAAAGTGGCTACACCTTC. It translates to CASSPDPGSKSGYTF.